These 2 T cell receptor beta chains were sequenced from one sample in a study of blood T cell repertoires in COVID-19. Data came from immunoSEQ multiplex PCR; TCRdb stores just in-frame clones and leaves some out. The profile shows about 190,000 clones, about 78% of them singletons. Sequenced: PBMCs or T cells enriched from blood (not recorded which). The receptors come from a woman aged 50 to 60 who had recovered from COVID-19.

This sequence joins TRBV28 and TRBJ1-2; 11 bases map to TRBD1. V trimming: 5 bases; J trimming: 7 bases; junction bases outside the gene matches: 6. Germline V gene lookup returns CDR1 MDHEN and CDR2 SYDVKM. The length of the CDR3 is 14 residues. As DNA, the CDR3 is TGTGCCAGCAGTCGGACAGGGGGCCTGGGTGGCTACACCTTC. Its protein product is CASSRTGGLGGYTF.

The V gene is TRBV2, the J gene TRBJ2-3, with TRBD2 matching over 12 bases. Unmatched junction bases numbered 2, after V lost 2 bases and J lost 5 bases. CDR1 and CDR2 from the germline V gene are SNHLY and FYNNEI. The CDR3 consists of 15 residues. CDR3: CASSETGLAGDTQYF. Here the CDR3 DNA reads TGTGCCAGCAGTGAAACGGGACTAGCGGGAGATACGCAGTATTTT.